The present T cell receptor beta chain was sequenced within a study of shared clonotypes between healthy human individuals. CD45RO-negative, CCR7-selected cells formed the naive CD8 fraction, which excluded terminally differentiated effector memory CD45RA+ cells. Here immunoSEQ multiplex PCR was the method, and the copy in TCRdb shows in-frame clones only, minus some. The sample has roughly 770,000 clones, approximately 96% seen once. The V end was cut by 1 base, the J end by 1 base, with 14 bases between. From germline, CDR1 is SGHVS and CDR2 FNYEAQ. The CDR3 spans 16 residues. The sequence was collected from a man aged 25 to 40 in good health. Material: naive CD8+ T cells sorted from blood. The J gene is TRBJ2-7, the V gene TRBV7-6; D remains ambiguous. CDR3 in amino acids: CASSLDHPEGSYEQYF. DNA of the CDR3: TGTGCCAGCAGCTTAGACCATCCAGAAGGTTCCTACGAGCAGTACTTC.